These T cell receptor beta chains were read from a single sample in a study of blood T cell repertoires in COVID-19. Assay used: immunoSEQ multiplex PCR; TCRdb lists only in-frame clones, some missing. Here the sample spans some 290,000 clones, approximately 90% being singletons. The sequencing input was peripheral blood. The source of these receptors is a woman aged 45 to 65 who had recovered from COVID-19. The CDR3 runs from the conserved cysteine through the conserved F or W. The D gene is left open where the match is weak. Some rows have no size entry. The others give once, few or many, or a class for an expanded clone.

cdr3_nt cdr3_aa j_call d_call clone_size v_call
TGTGCCAGTAGGGCACTAGCGGGAGGAAACACAGATACGCAGTATTTT CASRALAGGNTDTQYF TRBJ2-3 TRBD2 . TRBV19
TGTGCCAGCAGCCGACAGGAGAACACTGAAGCTTTCTTT CASSRQENTEAFF TRBJ1-1 . . TRBV7-9
TGTGCCAGCAGCGTAGACGAGGGGGTATTCTACGAGCAGTACTTC CASSVDEGVFYEQYF TRBJ2-7 . . TRBV9
TGTGCCAGCAGCGTTGGGAGGAGCTCCTACGAGCAGTACTTC CASSVGRSSYEQYF TRBJ2-7 . . TRBV13
TGTGCCAGCAGCCAGGCAGGGGGCGCCGGGGCCAACGTCCTGACTTTC CASSQAGGAGANVLTF TRBJ2-6 TRBD1 . TRBV4-2
TGCGCCAGCAGGGGGACAGGGGGTCATGAGCAGTTCTTC CASRGTGGHEQFF TRBJ2-1 TRBD1 . TRBV4-1
TGCAGTGCTAGTCGGCGGGGGGTCCTCCAAGAGACCCAGTACTTC CSASRRGVLQETQYF TRBJ2-5 TRBD2 . TRBV20-1
TGTGCCAGCAGCCCAGGTATTGAGCAGTTCTTC CASSPGIEQFF TRBJ2-1 . . TRBV7-2
TGTGCCAGCAGCAGAGCCGGGACTGGTCAGTACGAGCAGTACTTC CASSRAGTGQYEQYF TRBJ2-7 . . TRBV9
TGTGCCAGCAGTGCGCTAGAGACCGGGGAGCTGTTTTTT CASSALETGELFF TRBJ2-2 . . TRBV2
TGTGCCAGCAGTGAGCGACAGGGGCTAGGCTACACCTTC CASSERQGLGYTF TRBJ1-2 TRBD1 . TRBV25-1
TGTGCCAGCAGTCCCTCGGCGGGGAACTACGAGCAGTACTTC CASSPSAGNYEQYF TRBJ2-7 . . TRBV6-5
TGTGCCAGCAGTTACTCGACGGGGAGGGGAGGCGGCTACACCTTC CASSYSTGRGGGYTF TRBJ1-2 . . TRBV6-5
TGCAGTGCTAAAAGCGGGGGTTGGGTGTTCTTC CSAKSGGWVFF TRBJ2-1 TRBD2 . TRBV20-1
TGCGCCAGCAGCTTGGGGACAGGGGGGAGAACCGGGGAGCTGTTTTTT CASSLGTGGRTGELFF TRBJ2-2 TRBD1 . TRBV5-1
TGTGCCAGCTCACCACGGCAGACAGGGACTTTGTTCTATGGCTACACCTTC CASSPRQTGTLFYGYTF TRBJ1-2 TRBD1 . TRBV18
TGTGCCAGCAGCCTACGTACAGGGAATATTAATGAAAAACTGTTTTTT CASSLRTGNINEKLFF TRBJ1-4 . . TRBV7-6
TGTGCCAGCAGCCAACCCTTGGGGGGGACCTATGGCTACACCTTC CASSQPLGGTYGYTF TRBJ1-2 . . TRBV9
TGTGCCAGCAGTCAACAGGGGCTGGGTGGCTACACCTTC CASSQQGLGGYTF TRBJ1-2 TRBD1 once TRBV6-5
TGTGCCAGCAGCCCGGGAGGTACCTACGAGCAGTACTTC CASSPGGTYEQYF TRBJ2-7 TRBD2 . TRBV9
TGTGCCAGCAGCCCGATCGGCACTGAAGCTTTCTTT CASSPIGTEAFF TRBJ1-1 . few TRBV11-2
TGTGCCAGCTCACTCCTCACTAGCGGGGCCTTGGACGAGCAGTACTTC CASSLLTSGALDEQYF TRBJ2-7 TRBD2 once TRBV18
TGTGCCAGCAGTTTATCGTACAGCCAAGAGACCCAGTACTTC CASSLSYSQETQYF TRBJ2-5 . . TRBV27
TGTGCCAGCAGTCCCCCCCGGGGACTAGTTCTCCGCTACAATGAGCAGTTCTTC CASSPPRGLVLRYNEQFF TRBJ2-1 TRBD2 . TRBV28
TGTGCCAGCAGCTTAGACGGCGGGAGGGCTGATGAGCAGTTCTTC CASSLDGGRADEQFF TRBJ2-1 TRBD2 . TRBV7-3
TGTGCCAGCAGTTACTCGAACCTCTTGGTCGGCACTGAAGCTTTCTTT CASSYSNLLVGTEAFF TRBJ1-1 . . TRBV6-5
TGTGCCAGCAGTCACTCCGACAGGCGACCTAACTATGGCTACACCTTC CASSHSDRRPNYGYTF TRBJ1-2 . . TRBV6-6
TGTGCCAGCAGTTACGGAGCGGCACAGGGGAAATACGAGCAGTACTTC CASSYGAAQGKYEQYF TRBJ2-7 TRBD1 . TRBV6-2/TRBV6-3
TGTGCCAGCAGTGATAACAGGGATGGCTACACCTTC CASSDNRDGYTF TRBJ1-2 . . TRBV6-1
TGTGCCAGCAGCTGGGCCGCCGGGGAGCTGTTTTTT CASSWAAGELFF TRBJ2-2 . few TRBV5-4
TGTGCCAGCAGTGCTAGAGCGGCTAGCACAGATACGCAGTATTTT CASSARAASTDTQYF TRBJ2-3 . . TRBV25-1
TGTGCCAGCGAAAGAGGGGGGGGCACAGATACGCAGTATTTT CASERGGGTDTQYF TRBJ2-3 . . TRBV2
TGTGCCAGCAGTTTGTACTACGAGCAGTACTTC CASSLYYEQYF TRBJ2-7 . . TRBV28
TGTGCCAGCAGCTTATCATCCGGCGGGGGGGCAGGTGAGCAGTTCTTC CASSLSSGGGAGEQFF TRBJ2-1 TRBD2 once TRBV7-9
TGTGCCAGCGGTTCCGGGACAGGAGACGAAAAACTGTTTTTT CASGSGTGDEKLFF TRBJ1-4 TRBD1 . TRBV6-5
TGTGCCAGTAGTATATCGGGGATGTCGGGAGGCTCCTACAATGAGCAGTTCTTC CASSISGMSGGSYNEQFF TRBJ2-1 TRBD2 . TRBV19
TGTGCCAGCAGCCGAAGCAGGACAGGGGGGCTCTACGAGCAGTACTTC CASSRSRTGGLYEQYF TRBJ2-7 TRBD1 once TRBV4-2
TGTGCCAGTACCCCCCGAGCGAATAGCAATCAGCCCCAGCATTTT CASTPRANSNQPQHF TRBJ1-5 . . TRBV19
TGTGCCAGCTCACCGACTAGCGGGACCACAGATACGCAGTATTTT CASSPTSGTTDTQYF TRBJ2-3 TRBD2 . TRBV18
TGTGCCAGCAGCTTAAGTGGCACTAATGAAAAACTGTTTTTT CASSLSGTNEKLFF TRBJ1-4 . . TRBV7-2
TGCAGCGTTGAAGGAACTAGCGGGAGCACAGATACGCAGTATTTT CSVEGTSGSTDTQYF TRBJ2-3 TRBD2 once TRBV29-1
TGTGCCAGCAGCACCCGGGACAGGGCTTCAGGGCTAGCGGGAGGGAATGAGCAGTTCTTC CASSTRDRASGLAGGNEQFF TRBJ2-1 . once TRBV21-1